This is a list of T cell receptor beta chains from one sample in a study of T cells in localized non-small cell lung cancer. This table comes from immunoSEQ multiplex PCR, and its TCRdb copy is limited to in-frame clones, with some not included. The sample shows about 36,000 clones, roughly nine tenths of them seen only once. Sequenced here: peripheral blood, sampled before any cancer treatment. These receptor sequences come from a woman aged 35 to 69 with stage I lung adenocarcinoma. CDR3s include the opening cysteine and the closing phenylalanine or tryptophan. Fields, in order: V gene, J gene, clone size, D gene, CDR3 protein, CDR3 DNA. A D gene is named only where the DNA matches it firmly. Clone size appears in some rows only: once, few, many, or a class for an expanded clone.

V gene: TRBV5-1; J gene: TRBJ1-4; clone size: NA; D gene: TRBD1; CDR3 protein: CASSVDRPGTNEKLFF; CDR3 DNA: TGCGCCAGCAGCGTGGACAGGCCTGGCACTAATGAAAAACTGTTTTTT
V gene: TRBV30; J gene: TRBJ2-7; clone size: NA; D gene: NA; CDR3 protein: CAWSRPGTLSYEQYF; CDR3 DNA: TGTGCCTGGAGTCGCCCGGGGACTCTCTCCTACGAGCAGTACTTC
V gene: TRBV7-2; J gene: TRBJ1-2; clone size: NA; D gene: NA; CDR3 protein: CASSFAVGYGYTF; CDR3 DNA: TGTGCCAGCAGCTTCGCTGTTGGCTATGGCTACACCTTC
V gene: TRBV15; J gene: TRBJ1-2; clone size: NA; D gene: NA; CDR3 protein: CATSRDWWGLEVGGYTF; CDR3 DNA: TGTGCCACCAGCAGAGATTGGTGGGGGTTAGAAGTTGGTGGCTACACCTTC
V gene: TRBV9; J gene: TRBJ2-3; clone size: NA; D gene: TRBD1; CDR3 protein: CASSARTGTSTDTQYF; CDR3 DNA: TGTGCCAGCAGCGCCCGGACAGGGACTAGCACAGATACGCAGTATTTT
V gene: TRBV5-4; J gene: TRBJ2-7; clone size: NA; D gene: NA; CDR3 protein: CASSLVTGSHYEQYF; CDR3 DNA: TGTGCCAGCAGCTTGGTGACCGGTTCCCACTACGAGCAGTACTTC
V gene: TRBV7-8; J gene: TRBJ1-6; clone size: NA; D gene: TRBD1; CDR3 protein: CASSKGQGNSPLHF; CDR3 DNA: TGTGCCAGCAGCAAAGGACAGGGTAATTCACCCCTCCACTTT
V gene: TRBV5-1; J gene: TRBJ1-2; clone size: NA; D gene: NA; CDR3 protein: CASSSGDGGHAFSNYGYTF; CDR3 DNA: TGCGCCAGCAGCTCCGGGGACGGCGGACACGCGTTTTCTAACTATGGCTACACCTTC
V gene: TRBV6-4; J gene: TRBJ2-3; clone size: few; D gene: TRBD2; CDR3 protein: CASSDSAGGPDTQYF; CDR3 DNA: TGTGCCAGCAGTGACTCAGCGGGGGGGCCGGATACGCAGTATTTT
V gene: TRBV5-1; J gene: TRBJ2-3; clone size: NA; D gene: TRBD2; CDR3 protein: CASSFSGTTDTQYF; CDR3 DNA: TGCGCCAGCAGCTTCAGCGGGACCACAGATACGCAGTATTTT
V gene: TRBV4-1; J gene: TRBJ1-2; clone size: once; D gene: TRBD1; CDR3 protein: CASSQGQGDQLWGYTF; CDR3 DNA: TGCGCCAGCAGCCAAGGACAGGGGGATCAGCTATGGGGCTACACCTTC
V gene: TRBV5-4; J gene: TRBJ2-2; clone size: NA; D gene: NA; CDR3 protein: CASSFKRVNTGELFF; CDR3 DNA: TGTGCCAGCAGCTTTAAGCGGGTGAACACCGGGGAGCTGTTTTTT
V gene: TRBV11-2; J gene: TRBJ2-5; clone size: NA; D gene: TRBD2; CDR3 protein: CASSLAIQAGAPETQYF; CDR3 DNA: TGTGCCAGCAGCTTGGCAATTCAAGCGGGGGCCCCCGAGACCCAGTACTTC
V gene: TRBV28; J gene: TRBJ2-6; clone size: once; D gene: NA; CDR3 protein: CASSLGQLSSGANVLTF; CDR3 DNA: TGTGCCAGCAGTTTAGGACAGCTCTCCTCTGGGGCCAACGTCCTGACTTTC
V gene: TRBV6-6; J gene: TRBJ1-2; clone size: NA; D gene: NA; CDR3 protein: CASSLGEPFYGYTF; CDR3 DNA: TGTGCCAGCAGTTTAGGGGAACCTTTCTATGGCTACACCTTC
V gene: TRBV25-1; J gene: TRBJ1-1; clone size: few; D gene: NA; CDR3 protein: CASSADSWAFF; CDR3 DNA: TGTGCCAGCAGTGCAGACTCTTGGGCTTTCTTT
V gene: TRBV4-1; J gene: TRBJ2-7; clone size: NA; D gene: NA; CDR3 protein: CASSQDRSRGLPYEQYF; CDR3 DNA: TGCGCCAGCAGCCAAGATCGGAGTCGCGGACTTCCCTACGAGCAGTACTTC
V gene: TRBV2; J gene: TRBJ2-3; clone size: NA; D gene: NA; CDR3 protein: CASSPDTDTQYF; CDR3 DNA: TGTGCCAGCAGTCCCGACACAGATACGCAGTATTTT
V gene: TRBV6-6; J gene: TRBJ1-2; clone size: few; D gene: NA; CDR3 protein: CASTLGGARTNYGYTF; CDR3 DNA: TGTGCCAGCACATTGGGAGGGGCTAGAACTAACTATGGCTACACCTTC
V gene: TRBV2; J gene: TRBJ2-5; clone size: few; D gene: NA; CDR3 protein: CASSVRRETQYF; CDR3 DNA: TGTGCCAGCAGTGTTAGACGGGAGACCCAGTACTTC
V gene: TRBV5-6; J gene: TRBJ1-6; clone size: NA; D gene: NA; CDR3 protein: CASSPRGAYNSPLHF; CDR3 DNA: TGTGCCAGCAGCCCGCGGGGGGCCTATAATTCACCCCTCCACTTT
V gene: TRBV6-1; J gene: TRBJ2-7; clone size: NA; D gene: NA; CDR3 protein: CASQAGSTYEQYF; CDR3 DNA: TGTGCCAGCCAAGCGGGCTCCACCTACGAGCAGTACTTC
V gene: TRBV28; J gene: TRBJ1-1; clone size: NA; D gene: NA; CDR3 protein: CASSLGLGLGGAEAFF; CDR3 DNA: TGTGCCAGCAGTTTGGGTCTCGGTCTCGGGGGCGCTGAAGCTTTCTTT
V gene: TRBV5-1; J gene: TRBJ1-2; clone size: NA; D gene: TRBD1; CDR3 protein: CASSLAGTGGYGYTF; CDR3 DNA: TGCGCCAGCAGCTTGGCCGGGACAGGGGGGTATGGCTACACCTTC
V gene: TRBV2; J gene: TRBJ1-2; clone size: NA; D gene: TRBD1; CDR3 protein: CASRGTASYGYTF; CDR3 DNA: TGTGCCAGCCGAGGGACAGCTTCCTATGGCTACACCTTC
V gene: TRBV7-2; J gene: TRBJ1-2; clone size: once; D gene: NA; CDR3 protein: CASSSGTQGPYGYTF; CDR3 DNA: TGTGCCAGCAGTTCCGGGACCCAGGGCCCCTATGGCTACACCTTC
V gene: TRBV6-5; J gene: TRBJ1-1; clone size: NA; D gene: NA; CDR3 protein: CASSYNRNTEAFF; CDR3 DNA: TGTGCCAGCAGTTACAACAGGAACACTGAAGCTTTCTTT
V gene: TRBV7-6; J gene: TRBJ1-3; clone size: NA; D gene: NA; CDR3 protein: CASSSYSSGNTIYF; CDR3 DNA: TGTGCCAGCAGCTCATACAGCTCTGGAAACACCATATATTTT
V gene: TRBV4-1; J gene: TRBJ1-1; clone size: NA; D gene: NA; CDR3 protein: CASSPLITEAFF; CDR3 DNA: TGCGCCAGCAGCCCCCTTATCACTGAAGCTTTCTTT
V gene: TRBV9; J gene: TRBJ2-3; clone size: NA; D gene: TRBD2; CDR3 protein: CASSVAGAGTSGDTQYF; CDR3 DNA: TGTGCCAGCAGCGTAGCGGGGGCCGGGACTAGCGGAGATACGCAGTATTTT
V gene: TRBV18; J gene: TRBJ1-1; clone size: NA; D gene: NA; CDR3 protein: CASSPNYSGTEAFF; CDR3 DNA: TGTGCCAGCTCACCAAATTACAGCGGCACTGAAGCTTTCTTT
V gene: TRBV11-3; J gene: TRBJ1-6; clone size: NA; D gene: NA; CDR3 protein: CASSLWGNSPLHF; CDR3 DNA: TGTGCCAGCAGCTTATGGGGGAATTCACCCCTCCACTTT
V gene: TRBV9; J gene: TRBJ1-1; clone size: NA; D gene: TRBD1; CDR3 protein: CASGEEQGEKAFF; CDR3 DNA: TGTGCCAGTGGAGAAGAGCAGGGGGAGAAAGCTTTCTTT
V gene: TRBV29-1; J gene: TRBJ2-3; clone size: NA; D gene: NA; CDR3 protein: CSAGLSAYTDTQYF; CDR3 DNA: TGCAGCGCTGGACTCTCCGCATACACAGATACGCAGTATTTT
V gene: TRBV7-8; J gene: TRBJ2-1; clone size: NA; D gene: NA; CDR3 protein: CASSRGRTKDEQFF; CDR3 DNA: TGTGCCAGCAGCCGTGGTCGAACAAAGGATGAGCAGTTCTTC
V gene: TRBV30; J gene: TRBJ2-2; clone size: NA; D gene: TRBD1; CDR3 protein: CAWMRPARQGRDTGELFF; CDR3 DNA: TGTGCCTGGATGCGGCCAGCCCGACAGGGGAGAGACACCGGGGAGCTGTTTTTT
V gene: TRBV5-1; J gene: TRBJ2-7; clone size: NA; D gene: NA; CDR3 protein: CASSPQGSEQYF; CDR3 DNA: TGCGCCAGCAGCCCCCAGGGGAGCGAGCAGTACTTC
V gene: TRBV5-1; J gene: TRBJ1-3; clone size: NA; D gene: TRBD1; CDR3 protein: CASSSKAGGASGNTIYF; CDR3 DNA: TGCGCCAGCAGCTCCAAGGCAGGGGGGGCCTCTGGAAACACCATATATTTT
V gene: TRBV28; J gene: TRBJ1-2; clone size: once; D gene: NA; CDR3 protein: CASRDSLNGYTF; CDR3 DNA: TGTGCCAGCAGGGACAGTTTAAATGGCTACACCTTC
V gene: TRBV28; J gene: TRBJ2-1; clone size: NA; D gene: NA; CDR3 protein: CASSSFTYNEQFF; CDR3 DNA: TGTGCCAGCAGTTCTTTCACCTACAATGAGCAGTTCTTC
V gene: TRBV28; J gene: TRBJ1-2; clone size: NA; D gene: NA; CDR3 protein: CASSLASLTGGYTF; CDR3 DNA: TGTGCCAGCAGTCTCGCTAGCTTAACGGGTGGCTACACCTTC
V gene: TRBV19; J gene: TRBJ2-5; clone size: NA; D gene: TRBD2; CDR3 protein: CASSGLAGSEETQYF; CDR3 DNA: TGTGCCAGTAGTGGGCTAGCGGGGTCCGAAGAGACCCAGTACTTC
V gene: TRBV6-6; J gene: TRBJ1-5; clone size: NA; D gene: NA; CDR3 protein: CASSYSSGVGQPQHF; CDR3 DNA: TGTGCCAGCAGTTACTCGTCAGGGGTAGGACAGCCCCAGCATTTT
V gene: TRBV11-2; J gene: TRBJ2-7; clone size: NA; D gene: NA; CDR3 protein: CASSLDPAPSPVEYEQYF; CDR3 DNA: TGTGCCAGCAGCTTAGACCCCGCCCCCTCCCCAGTGGAGTACGAGCAGTACTTC
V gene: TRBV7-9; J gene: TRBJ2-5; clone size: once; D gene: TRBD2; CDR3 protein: CASSSSSGGAGETQYF; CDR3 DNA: TGTGCCAGCAGCTCCTCTAGCGGGGGGGCGGGAGAGACCCAGTACTTC